This TCR beta chain came from a study of memory CD4+ T cells and cytomegalovirus serostatus. On the study more broadly: Donors were healthy Belgian adults, 10 or so CMV seropositive and 24 seronegative. General study results and limits: The CMV-associated TCR signature appears largely within the CD4+ memory repertoire. Median bootstrapped AUC for CMV status was about 0.96 originally, less than 0.93 US-trained.

Points on this clone: As yet, its antigen is unknown.

The sort gate was single viable CD3+CD4+CD8-CD45RO+ cells for memory CD4+ T cells. Repertoires were generated with immunoSEQ multiplex PCR, while TCRdb's copy carries only in-frame clones and drops some. The table has 61,000 or so clones, 60% to 85% seen once. Germline assignment: CDR1 SGHVS and CDR2 FQNEAQ. This CDR3 region has 13 residues. V lost 1 base and J lost 3, with 6 bases in between. Sequenced input: memory CD4+ T cells from blood. V usage is TRBV7-8 and J usage is TRBJ1-2, with TRBD1 as a possible D gene (6 bases). The receptor was isolated from an adult in good health and CMV-seronegative. Some clones in this sample may be carry-over from other donors' samples. The CDR3 nucleotides are TGTGCCAGCAGCTTAGACAGGGACTATGGCTACACCTTC. This codes for CASSLDRDYGYTF.